Below are 10 T cell receptor beta chains sequenced from a single sample in a study of low-dose radiotherapy and immunotherapy resistance in tumors. Documented time point: after trial treatment. Treatment indicated: LDRT plus nivolumab, ipilimumab, low-dose cyclophosphamide and aspirin (RACIN trial). TRAV- and TRBV-specific primers primed first-strand cDNA, covering alpha and beta chains. A constant-region primer paired with the V-primer adapter amplified TCRs over approximately 18 PCR cycles. Using its own MiXCR run on the reads, TCRdb lists one record per CDR3 protein. The sample has just over 90,000 distinct CDR3 sequences, 20% to 25% seen once. Sequencing was performed on PBMCs, taken after low-dose radiotherapy plus immunotherapy. The receptor source for this set is a female donor with ovarian cancer.

In this sample, this clonotype turned up many times. This chain's CDR3 is CASSPYLTDFYEQYF. The CDR3 DNA reads as TGTGCCAGCAGCCCCTACCTGACAGATTTCTACGAGCAGTACTTC. The chain has TRBV3-1 and TRBJ2-7; a weak D match, TRBD1 (5 bases). V was shortened by 4 bases and J by 3 bases, with 16 bases between the two germline ends. Germline lookup yields CDR1 LGHDT and CDR2 YNNKEL (reference sequence). The CDR3 contains 15 residues.

As for this clonotype: A read error may explain this, as a much larger clone is one base away. The chain has TRBV7-3 and TRBJ2-3, with 8 bases matching TRBD1. Germline V gives CDR1 SGHTA, CDR2 FQGTGA. The length of the CDR3 is 14 residues. CDR3 amino acids: CASSQDRGTDTQNF. CDR3 DNA sequence: TGTGCCAGCAGCCAAGACAGGGGTACAGATACGCAGAATTTT.

This clonotype showed up many times. The V call is TRBV9, the J call TRBJ1-6; D possibly corresponds to TRBD1 (5 bases). This CDR3 comprises 15 residues. Germline values: CDR1 SGDLS, CDR2 YYNGEE. The V and J ends lost 4 bases and 7 bases respectively, with 15 bases between them. The CDR3 DNA reads TGTGCCAGCAGCCAGGTGGGACGGGGAAATTCACCCCTCCACTTT. As protein: CASSQVGRGNSPLHF. The full variable domain, completed using reference TRBV9 and TRBJ1-6, is DSGVTQTPKHLITATGQRVTLRCSPRSGDLSVYWYQQSLDQGLQFLIQYYNGEERAKGNILERFSAQQFPDLHSELNLSSLELGDSALYFCASSQVGRGNSPLHFGNGTRLTVT.

In its sample, this clonotype was seen a few times. The chain joins TRBV25-1 to TRBJ2-2, with 8 bases that match TRBD2. From germline, CDR1 is MGHDK and CDR2 SYGVNS. CDR3 length: 15 residues. The V and J ends lost 2 bases and 5 bases, in that order; junction bases with no gene match: 4. CDR3 amino acids: CASSEPGGKTGELFF. CDR3 nucleotide sequence: TGTGCCAGCAGTGAACCGGGGGGGAAGACCGGGGAGCTGTTTTTT.

This clonotype appeared many times. V and J are TRBV5-1 and TRBJ1-1; D gene ambiguous. CDR1 SGHRS and CDR2 YFSETQ come from the germline V gene. Deletions cut 1 base from V and 2 bases from J, with 6 bases between. There are 13 residues in the CDR3. In DNA, the CDR3 is TGCGCCAGCAGCTTGAGGTACAACACTGAAGCTTTCTTT. The encoded protein is CASSLRYNTEAFF.

The chain carries TRBV5-3 and TRBJ2-4, with 7 bases aligning to TRBD1. TRBV5-3 carries the ORF label, with uncertain function. This CDR3 comprises 15 residues. Written as DNA, the CDR3 is TGTGCAAGTCGAGTTCAAGGGGGCGAGAAAAACATTCAGTACTTC. It translates to CASRVQGGEKNIQYF.

This clonotype was seen ten or more times. The genes are TRBV29-1 and TRBJ2-4; the D gene is possibly TRBD1 (6 bases). The CDR3 has 14 residues. CDR1 SQVTM and CDR2 ANQGSEA come from the germline V gene. Trimming stripped 3 bases from V and 0 bases from J, with 9 bases between. The CDR3 here is CSVEPGAAKNIQYF. The CDR3 DNA sequence: TGCAGCGTTGAGCCAGGGGCAGCCAAAAACATTCAGTACTTC.

The chain carries TRBV6-5 and TRBJ2-3, with D perhaps TRBD1 or TRBD2 (5 bases each). The CDR3 is made up of 14 amino acids. Trimming removed 6 bases at V and 2 bases at J, with 12 bases between. The germline V gene has CDR1 MNHEY and CDR2 SVGAGI. CDR3 in amino acids: CASRGPLATDTQYF. Here the CDR3 DNA reads TGTGCCAGCAGGGGACCTCTAGCCACAGATACGCAGTATTTT.

J is TRBJ1-1 and V is TRBV24-1; 7 nucleotides agree with TRBD1. From germline, CDR1 is KGHDR and CDR2 SFDVKD. CDR3 length equals 16 residues. J was trimmed by 0 bases and V by 0 bases; bases with no gene match: 3. In nucleotides, the CDR3 is TGTGCCACCAGTGATTTGTTGACAGGGATGAACACTGAAGCTTTCTTT. Its protein product is CATSDLLTGMNTEAFF.

Many counts were recorded for this clonotype. The chain links TRBV9 to TRBJ2-1; D may be TRBD1 or TRBD2 (6 bases each). This CDR3 comprises 16 residues. V lost 1 base to trimming and J lost 2 bases, with 13 bases between them. CDR1 is SGDLS and CDR2 is YYNGEE in the germline V gene. CDR3 region: CASSVMGRGPYNEQFF. The CDR3 DNA sequence: TGTGCCAGCAGCGTAATGGGCCGGGGGCCCTACAATGAGCAGTTCTTC.